The clone carrying this T cell receptor (beta chain) was seen a few times. Its antigen is currently unknown. The source of the sample is a study of post-analysis software for immune sequencing data. The wider study: Clinical courses comprised relapsing-remitting, secondary progressive and progressive-relapsing multiple sclerosis. Study observations and caveats: Controls had significantly higher normalized Chao1 diversity than multiple sclerosis patients. Samples made in the same batch grouped tightly together by F measure. When patients were compared with controls, 4 or 5 TRBV segments were more frequent, TRBV5-6, TRBV5-1 and TRBV20-1 among them.

Researchers reported that TCR beta cDNA libraries carried unique molecular identifiers. Once roughly 0.9 to 10 million T cells were used, a few hundred thousand cDNA molecules resulted. TCRdb re-analysed the PCR reads in MiXCR, keeping a single row per CDR3 protein. Found here are 400,000 to 500,000 distinct CDR3 sequences, 30% to 40% of them singletons; the top ten hold about 8%. Germline V gene lookup returns CDR1 SGDLS and CDR2 YYNGEE. V gave up 4 bases and J gave up 2 bases, with 8 bases separating them. The CDR3 consists of 13 residues. The sequenced sample was blood. This receptor was taken from a girl aged 2 to 9 with multiple sclerosis. V is TRBV9 and J is TRBJ2-3; D not certain. The CDR3 is CASSPVPTDTQYF. The DNA of the CDR3 is TGTGCCAGCAGCCCCGTACCCACAGATACGCAGTATTTT.